This is a list of T cell receptor beta chains from one sample in a study of early T cells in non-severe SARS-CoV-2 infection. One entry per CDR3 protein results from TCRdb running MiXCR on the 5' RACE reads. The sample lists approximately 79,000 distinct CDR3 sequences, about 13% occurring once. The specimen was whole blood. All receptors come from an adult who was a healthcare worker with PCR-confirmed SARS-CoV-2 infection or an uninfected control (not recorded which). The CDR3 runs from the conserved cysteine through the conserved F or W. A D gene is named only where the DNA matches it firmly. Only part of the rows carry a size: once, few, many, or a class if the clone is expanded.

size: .; V: TRBV20-1; J: TRBJ2-7; D: TRBD1; DNA: TGCAGTGGCGAGGGACAGGAGGGCTCCTACGAGCAGTACTTC; CDR3: CSGEGQEGSYEQYF
size: few; V: TRBV28; J: TRBJ1-1; D: TRBD1; DNA: TGTGCCAGCAGTTCCTGGGGACAGGGGGGGCCTGAAGCTTTCTTT; CDR3: CASSSWGQGGPEAFF
size: many; V: TRBV7-2; J: TRBJ2-7; D: .; DNA: TGTGCCAGCAGCGAGGCCGGGACATTCACCTCCTACGAGCAGTACTTC; CDR3: CASSEAGTFTSYEQYF
size: .; V: TRBV5-1; J: TRBJ1-1; D: .; DNA: TGCGCCAGCAGCCTGAACTCACAGGGAACTGAAGCTTTCTTT; CDR3: CASSLNSQGTEAFF
size: many; V: TRBV20-1; J: TRBJ2-7; D: TRBD1; DNA: TGCAGTGCTATTCTCGGACAGGGACACTACGAGCAGTACTTC; CDR3: CSAILGQGHYEQYF
size: few; V: TRBV4-1; J: TRBJ2-3; D: .; DNA: TGCGCCAGCAGCCAACTACCAGGGAGCACAGATACGCAGTATTTT; CDR3: CASSQLPGSTDTQYF
size: many; V: TRBV6-6; J: TRBJ1-3; D: .; DNA: TGTGCCAGCACGGCGTCGAGCTCTGGAAACACCATATATTTT; CDR3: CASTASSSGNTIYF
size: many; V: TRBV6-1; J: TRBJ1-5; D: .; DNA: TGTGCCAGTCGGCCTACGCTGGCAAATCAGCCCCAGCATTTT; CDR3: CASRPTLANQPQHF
size: few; V: TRBV28; J: TRBJ2-7; D: .; DNA: TGTGCCAGCAGTTTCTTGACAGCCCGCTCCTACGAGCAGTACTTC; CDR3: CASSFLTARSYEQYF
size: many; V: TRBV18; J: TRBJ2-3; D: TRBD2; DNA: TGTGCCAGCTCACCACTGGATGTGGCTAGCGGGCCAGATACGCAGTATTTT; CDR3: CASSPLDVASGPDTQYF
size: many; V: TRBV3-1; J: TRBJ1-1; D: .; DNA: TGTGCCAGCCGTGGATGGACAGCCCAAGCTTTCTTT; CDR3: CASRGWTAQAFF
size: .; V: TRBV12-3/TRBV12-4; J: TRBJ2-1; D: .; DNA: TGTGCCAGCAGTCCCCTTCATGAGCAGTTCTTC; CDR3: CASSPLHEQFF
size: .; V: TRBV6-1; J: TRBJ2-5; D: .; DNA: TGTGCCAGCAGTGAAGAGGGGGGGTCCCAAGAGACCCAGTACTTC; CDR3: CASSEEGGSQETQYF
size: few; V: TRBV25-1; J: TRBJ2-3; D: .; DNA: TGTGCCAGCAGTGGATGGACAGGTCGGGAGGGCACAGATACGCAGTATTTT; CDR3: CASSGWTGREGTDTQYF
size: few; V: TRBV29-1; J: TRBJ2-3; D: .; DNA: TGCAGCGTTGTCGGTGTAGGGCGCACAGATACGCAGTATTTT; CDR3: CSVVGVGRTDTQYF
size: many; V: TRBV2; J: TRBJ1-6; D: .; DNA: TGTGCCACCAAGTCGGACAGCTCCTATAATTCACCCCTCCACTTT; CDR3: CATKSDSSYNSPLHF
size: many; V: TRBV6-5; J: TRBJ2-7; D: TRBD1; DNA: TGTGCCAGCAGTCCCGGGACAGGGAGGAACGAGCAGTACTTC; CDR3: CASSPGTGRNEQYF
size: many; V: TRBV27; J: TRBJ1-6; D: TRBD1; DNA: TGTGCCAGCAGCCGTCAGGGGGCTTATAATTCACCCCTCCACTTT; CDR3: CASSRQGAYNSPLHF
size: .; V: TRBV5-1; J: TRBJ1-1; D: .; DNA: TGCGCCAGCAGCTCCCCTCGGGGAAACGTCGCCACTGAAGCTTTCTTT; CDR3: CASSSPRGNVATEAFF
size: many; V: TRBV18; J: TRBJ2-7; D: .; DNA: TGTGCCAGCTCACCCAGGGCAGGGAGGACCTACGAGCAGTACTTC; CDR3: CASSPRAGRTYEQYF
size: many; V: TRBV20-1; J: TRBJ2-2; D: .; DNA: TGCAGTGTTATAATAGGAGGGGGACCTAACACCGGGGAGCTGTTTTTT; CDR3: CSVIIGGGPNTGELFF
size: many; V: TRBV21-1; J: TRBJ2-7; D: .; DNA: TGTGCCAGCAGCACCTTGGACAGGGAAGACTACGAGCAGTACTTC; CDR3: CASSTLDREDYEQYF
size: many; V: TRBV7-3; J: TRBJ2-3; D: .; DNA: TGTGCCAGCAGCCGGACTGTTAGCACAGATACGCAGTATTTT; CDR3: CASSRTVSTDTQYF
size: few; V: TRBV28; J: TRBJ1-2; D: TRBD1; DNA: TGTGCCAGCAGACGTCGGACAGGCTATGGCTACACCTTC; CDR3: CASRRRTGYGYTF
size: .; V: TRBV2; J: TRBJ1-5; D: .; DNA: TGTGCCAGCGGGGTCAAGTTCAATCAGCCCCAGCATTTT; CDR3: CASGVKFNQPQHF
size: .; V: TRBV20-1; J: TRBJ1-5; D: .; DNA: TGCAGTGCAAAACGGGGGTACGGAGGTAGTCAGCCCCAGCATTTT; CDR3: CSAKRGYGGSQPQHF
size: few; V: TRBV7-9; J: TRBJ1-2; D: .; DNA: TGTGCCAGCAGCTCCCGCCCCGGAGAGGGGGGAACAAACTATGGCTACACCTTC; CDR3: CASSSRPGEGGTNYGYTF
size: .; V: TRBV21-1; J: TRBJ2-7; D: .; DNA: TGTGCCAGCAGCAAAGGGAAGGGCGGGTGCTCCTACGAGCAGTACTTC; CDR3: CASSKGKGGCSYEQYF
size: .; V: TRBV19; J: TRBJ1-5; D: .; DNA: TGTGCCAGTAGCCTCTTGGGGGGCAATCAGCCCCAGCATTTT; CDR3: CASSLLGGNQPQHF
size: many; V: TRBV7-9; J: TRBJ1-1; D: .; DNA: TGTGCCAGCAGCCAGGGAGGGGGTTCTGAAGCTTTCTTT; CDR3: CASSQGGGSEAFF
size: .; V: TRBV15; J: TRBJ2-7; D: .; DNA: TGTGCCACCTCTAAACCGGGTCCCTACGAGCAGTACTTC; CDR3: CATSKPGPYEQYF
size: .; V: TRBV7-9; J: TRBJ1-1; D: .; DNA: TGTGCCAGCAGCTTACAACAGGGGAACACTGAAGCTTTCTTT; CDR3: CASSLQQGNTEAFF